The clone carrying this T cell receptor (beta chain) was seen repeatedly, ten times or more. Its specificity is not known. This sample was taken from a study of T-cell reconstitution after alpha-beta-depleted transplantation in children. The study, taken as a whole, reports: As was reported, about two months after transplant, alpha-beta T cells came from several hundred expanded graft clones.

For TCRbeta, the library was prepared with unique molecular identifiers. One entry per CDR3 protein results from TCRdb running MiXCR on the PCR reads. The sample lists 130,000 to 150,000 distinct CDR3 sequences, about 9% occurring once. This CDR3 has 11 amino acids. V was shortened by 2 bases and J by 7 bases, with 8 bases between the two germline ends. Germline lookup yields CDR1 GTSNPN and CDR2 SVGIG (reference sequence). The clonotype comes from a female patient aged 2-9 years who had a stem cell transplant for congenital amegakaryocytic thrombocytopenia, so the T cells may come from the graft donor. Specimen: PBMCs, mostly from graft donor cells, collected 180 days after TCRalphabeta/CD19-depleted stem cell transplant. The V call is TRBV30, the J call TRBJ1-1; D unresolved. CDR3 nucleotide sequence: TGTGCCTGGAGTAGGGTCTTTGAAGCTTTCTTT. It translates to CAWSRVFEAFF.